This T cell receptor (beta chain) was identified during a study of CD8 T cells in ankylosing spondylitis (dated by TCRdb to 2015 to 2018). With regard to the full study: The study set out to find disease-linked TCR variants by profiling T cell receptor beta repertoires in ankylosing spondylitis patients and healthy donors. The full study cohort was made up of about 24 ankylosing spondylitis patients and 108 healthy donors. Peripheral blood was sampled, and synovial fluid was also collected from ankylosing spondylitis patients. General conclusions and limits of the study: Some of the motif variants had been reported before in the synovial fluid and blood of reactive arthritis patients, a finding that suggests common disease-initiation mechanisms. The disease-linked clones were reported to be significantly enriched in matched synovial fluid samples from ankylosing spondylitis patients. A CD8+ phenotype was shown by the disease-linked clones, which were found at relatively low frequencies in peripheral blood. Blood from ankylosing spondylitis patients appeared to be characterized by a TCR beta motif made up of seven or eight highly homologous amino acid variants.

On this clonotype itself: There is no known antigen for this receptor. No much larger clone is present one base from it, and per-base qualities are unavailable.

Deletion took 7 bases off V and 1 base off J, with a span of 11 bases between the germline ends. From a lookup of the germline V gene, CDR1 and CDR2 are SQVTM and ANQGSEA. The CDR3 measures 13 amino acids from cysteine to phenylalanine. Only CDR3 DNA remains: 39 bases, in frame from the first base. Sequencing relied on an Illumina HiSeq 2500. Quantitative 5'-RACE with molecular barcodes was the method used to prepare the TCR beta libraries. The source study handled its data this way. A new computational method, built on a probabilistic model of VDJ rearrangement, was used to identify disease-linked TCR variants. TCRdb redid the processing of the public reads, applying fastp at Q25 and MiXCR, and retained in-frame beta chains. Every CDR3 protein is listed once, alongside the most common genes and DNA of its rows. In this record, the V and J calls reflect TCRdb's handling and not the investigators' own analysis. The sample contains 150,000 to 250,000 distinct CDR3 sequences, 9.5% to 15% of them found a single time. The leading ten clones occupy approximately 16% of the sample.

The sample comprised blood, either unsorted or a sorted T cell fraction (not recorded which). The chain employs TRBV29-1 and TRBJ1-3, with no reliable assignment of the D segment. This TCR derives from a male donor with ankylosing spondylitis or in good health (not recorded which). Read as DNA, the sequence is TGCAGCGCCTTGGTGGGGTCTGGAAACACCATATATTTT. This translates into CSALVGSGNTIYF.